What follows describes a single T cell receptor beta chain. This sample was taken from a study of blood T cell repertoires in COVID-19. Cohort assignment relied on participant-reported clinical history. Source study methods: Nucleated cell counts were estimated from reference gene primer amplification. Produced via immunoSEQ multiplex PCR; TCRdb's table is partial and in-frame only. V and J calls and clone size come straight from that table; D and trimming were deduced from the DNA. The data contain a few hundred thousand clones, roughly four fifths of them singletons. The CDR3 contains 16 residues. Per the germline V gene, CDR1 is PRHDT and CDR2 is FYEKMQ (reference sequence). V lost 6 bases and J 0 bases, leaving 18 bases between the germline ends.

This TCR derives from a man aged 35-49 years who had recovered from COVID-19. The source material was PBMCs or T cells enriched from blood (not recorded which). The chain combines TRBV13 with TRBJ2-7; D is perhaps TRBD2 (7 bases). The DNA of the CDR3 is TGTGCCAGCAGTTATGTATCCGGGGGGCCCTCCTACGAGCAGTACTTC. It encodes CASSYVSGGPSYEQYF.